These 31 T cell receptor beta chains were sequenced from one sample in a study of T-cell memory formation after mild COVID-19. Using its own MiXCR run on the 5' RACE reads, TCRdb lists one record per CDR3 protein. The table includes approximately 480,000 distinct CDR3 sequences, 15% to 20% detected once. The specimen was PBMCs or a T cell subset sorted from them (not recorded which). All receptors derive from an adult woman who had mild COVID-19 (a few samples of this study predate the infection). Cell type and time point are not known.

This chain connects TRBV4-1 to TRBJ1-2; a weak D match, TRBD1 (6 bases). Trimming removed 4 bases from V and 7 bases from J, with 16 bases in between. CDR3 length equals 14 residues. Germline assignment: CDR1 MGHRA and CDR2 YSYEKL. The CDR3 spells CASSLSAGAAGYTF. The CDR3 DNA follows: TGCGCCAGCAGCCTCTCCGCGGGGGCGGCTGGCTACACCTTC.

This rearrangement joins TRBV4-2 to TRBJ2-1; D uncertain. V dropped 3 bases and J dropped 8 bases, with 11 bases sitting between them. Germline V gene lookup returns CDR1 LGHNA and CDR2 YNFKEQ. The CDR3 covers 13 residues. The CDR3 region has the DNA TGTGCCAGCAGCCAGGCCACCTCCTATGAGCAGTTCTTC. Protein: CASSQATSYEQFF.

This clonotype was observed many times. The V and J genes are TRBV5-1 and TRBJ2-2; a weak D match, TRBD2 (5 bases). The CDR3 sequence is 18 residues long. Germline V gives CDR1 SGHRS, CDR2 YFSETQ. V was trimmed by 0 bases and J by 3 bases, leaving 18 bases between them. The CDR3 here is CASSLAPTLAGYTGELFF. CDR3 nucleotide sequence: TGCGCCAGCAGCTTGGCTCCCACCCTAGCAGGCTACACCGGGGAGCTGTTTTTT.

This clonotype was counted a few times. The genes are TRBV5-1 and TRBJ2-2; 14 nucleotides agree with TRBD2. Unmatched junction bases numbered 15, after V lost 4 bases and J lost 7 bases. The CDR3 runs to 19 residues. The germline V gene encodes CDR1 SGHRS and CDR2 YFSETQ. Written as DNA, the CDR3 is TGCGCCAGCAGCCCCGAACCTGGGACTAGCGGGAGTATCATCGGGGAGCTGTTTTTT. It translates to CASSPEPGTSGSIIGELFF.

This clonotype has a count of ten or more. The rearrangement uses TRBV7-3 and TRBJ2-1; either TRBD1 or TRBD2 may fit D (6 bases each). CDR3 size: 14 residues. Germline V gives CDR1 SGHTA, CDR2 FQGTGA. V lost 6 bases, J lost 2 bases, and 11 bases lay in between. CDR3 bases: TGTGCCAGCAGTCATCGGGGGCCCTACAATGAGCAGTTCTTC. Its translation is CASSHRGPYNEQFF.

This clonotype was counted between two and nine times. The chain couples TRBV12-3 or TRBV12-4 to TRBJ2-5, with 8 positions matching TRBD2. J was trimmed by 2 bases and V by 3 bases; bases with no gene match: 8. The CDR3 consists of 16 residues. The CDR3 here is CASSFGAGVPQETQYF. The CDR3 coding sequence is TGTGCCAGCAGTTTCGGAGCGGGGGTGCCTCAAGAGACCCAGTACTTC.

At least ten counts were recorded for this clonotype. The gene calls are TRBV7-2 and TRBJ2-1; the match to TRBD2 covers 10 bases. The CDR3 is 15 residues long. Germline loops: CDR1 SGHTA, CDR2 FQGNSA. V dropped 5 bases and J dropped 7; count of bases not matched to a gene: 8. CDR3 sequence: CASSPTSGVPNEQFF. The CDR3 DNA reads as TGTGCCAGCAGCCCCACTAGCGGGGTCCCTAATGAGCAGTTCTTC.

The CDR3 loop reads CSVEYPERQETQYF. CDR3 nucleotide sequence: TGCAGCGTTGAATATCCGGAGAGACAAGAGACCCAGTACTTC. The chain combines TRBV29-1 with TRBJ2-5; D is unclear. Germline V gives CDR1 SQVTM, CDR2 ANQGSEA. The CDR3 totals 14 residues. V lost 2 bases and J 2 bases, leaving 12 bases between the germline ends.

The sample holds many counts of this clonotype. The rearrangement uses TRBV13 and TRBJ2-7; 8 nucleotides align to TRBD2. This CDR3 spans 15 amino acids. Germline V lookup: CDR1 PRHDT, CDR2 FYEKMQ (reference sequence). Trimming cost V 0 bases and J 4 bases; bases outside gene matches: 5. The CDR3 here is CASSLGGLALYEQYF. In DNA form, the CDR3 reads TGTGCCAGCAGCTTAGGAGGACTAGCATTATACGAGCAGTACTTC.

This clonotype was observed a handful of times. This rearrangement joins TRBV7-2 to TRBJ2-7; 10 nucleotides match TRBD2. CDR1 is SGHTA, CDR2 FQGNSA, per germline. J lost 2 bases, V lost 5 bases, and 6 bases had no gene match. The CDR3 is 15 amino acids. CDR3 residues: CASSPTAGGAYEQYF. The CDR3 region has the DNA TGTGCCAGCAGCCCTACAGCGGGAGGGGCCTACGAGCAGTACTTC.

CDR3 sequence reads: CASSIGQQETQYF. CDR3 nucleotides: TGTGCCAGTAGTATAGGTCAGCAAGAGACCCAGTACTTC. The rearrangement uses TRBV19 and TRBJ2-5; the D is unclear. The V gene's germline CDR1 is LNHDA and CDR2 SQIVND (reference sequence). The V end was cut by 1 base, the J end by 2 bases, with 5 bases between. The CDR3 is made up of 13 amino acids. Filled out from reference TRBV19 and TRBJ2-5, the complete variable domain reads DGGITQSPKYLFRKEGQNVTLSCEQNLNHDAMYWYRQDPGQGLRLIYYSQIVNDFQKGDIAEGYSVSREKKESFPLTVTSAQKNPTAFYLCASSIGQQETQYFGPGTRLLVL.

This clonotype was seen more than once but under ten times. This sequence joins TRBV15 and TRBJ1-2; perhaps TRBD1 as D (5 bases). This CDR3 contains 14 residues. V shed 0 bases and J shed 6 bases, with 11 bases lying between them. The germline V gene encodes CDR1 LNHNV and CDR2 YYDKDF (reference sequence). In nucleotides, the CDR3 is TGTGCCACCAGCAGAGATCTTGGGGGGAATGGCTACACCTTC. It encodes CATSRDLGGNGYTF. Supplemented by reference TRBV15 and TRBJ1-2, the full variable domain reads DAMVIQNPRYQVTQFGKPVTLSCSQTLNHNVMYWYQQKSSQAPKLLFHYYDKDFNNEADTPDNFQSRRPNTSFCFLDIRSPGLGDTAMYLCATSRDLGGNGYTFGSGTRLTVV.

The rearrangement joins TRBV5-1 to TRBJ1-1, with D maybe TRBD1 (6 bases). Trimming stripped 4 bases from V and 4 bases from J, with 14 bases between. The CDR3 is 14 residues long. The germline CDR1 and CDR2 sequences are SGHRS and YFSETQ. DNA of the CDR3: TGCGCCAGCAGCCAAACACAGGGTAGCACTGAAGCTTTCTTT. It yields the protein CASSQTQGSTEAFF. The complete variable domain, with remaining parts taken from reference TRBV5-1 and TRBJ1-1, reads KAGVTQTPRYLIKTRGQQVTLSCSPISGHRSVSWYQQTPGQGLQFLFEYFSETQRNKGNFPGRFSGRQFSNSRSEMNVSTLELGDSALYLCASSQTQGSTEAFFGQGTRLTVV.

The V gene is TRBV6-5, the J gene TRBJ2-3; D unclear. Deletions cut 6 bases from V and 1 base from J, with 14 bases between. Germline CDR1 MNHEY, CDR2 SVGAGI. The CDR3 totals 15 residues. CDR3 protein: CASRPLQRGTDTQYF. CDR3 nucleotide sequence: TGTGCCAGCAGACCGCTTCAAAGGGGCACAGATACGCAGTATTTT.

The rearrangement joins TRBV12-3 or TRBV12-4 to TRBJ2-2; D call uncertain. Trimming removed 0 bases from V and 0 bases from J, with 5 bases in between. The CDR3 length is 15 residues. Here the CDR3 reads CASSLAATNTGELFF. The CDR3 bases are TGTGCCAGCAGTTTAGCGGCAACGAACACCGGGGAGCTGTTTTTT.

In this sample, this clonotype turned up once. Its ends do not fully match the called genes, so a read error is possible. This chain joins TRBV29-1 and TRBJ2-3; 7 bases map to TRBD2. Germline V gene sequence: CDR1 SQVTM, CDR2 ANQGSEA. This CDR3 comprises 17 residues. The CDR3, as DNA: TGCAGCGTTGATTCCCCTCAAGCGGGGAGCGTAGCAGATACGCATTATTTT. This codes for CSVDSPQAGSVADTHYF.

This clonotype has just a few counts. V is TRBV19 and J is TRBJ2-1; 7 bases are shared with TRBD1. The V segment lost 5 bases and the J segment 10 bases; nucleotides outside the gene matches: 11. CDR1 is LNHDA, CDR2 SQIVND, per germline (reference sequence). This CDR3 spans 14 amino acids. The CDR3 loop reads CASSRRTGPTEQFF. The CDR3, as DNA: TGTGCCAGTAGTCGACGGACAGGCCCTACCGAGCAGTTCTTC.

The rearrangement uses TRBV2 and TRBJ2-7, with 8 bases that match TRBD1. The CDR3 extends over 16 amino acids. After removal of 7 bases from V and 2 bases from J, the junction contained 13 bases not matched to a gene. Germline V gene sequence: CDR1 SNHLY, CDR2 FYNNEI. The CDR3 DNA follows: TGTGCCAGCACCCCTACTCGGACAGGGTCCGCCTACGAGCAGTACTTC. It yields the protein CASTPTRTGSAYEQYF.

The chain joins TRBV4-3 to TRBJ2-3, with D hard to call. This CDR3 has 15 residues. In germline, CDR1 is LGHNA, CDR2 YSLEER. V lost 0 bases and J lost 0, with 7 bases in between. The CDR3 DNA sequence: TGCGCCAGCAGCCAAGATCCTACTAGCACAGATACGCAGTATTTT. This codes for CASSQDPTSTDTQYF.

This clonotype was detected only a few times. The chain has TRBV4-1 and TRBJ2-5, with 7 nucleotides matching TRBD1. From germline, CDR1 is MGHRA and CDR2 YSYEKL. This CDR3 comprises 16 residues. With V trimmed by 4 bases and J by 3 bases, 11 bases remained unmatched. The CDR3 loop reads CASSRRTGPDEETQYF. The CDR3 bases are TGCGCCAGCAGCCGTCGGACAGGACCTGACGAAGAGACCCAGTACTTC.

The V and J genes are TRBV9 and TRBJ2-1; D possibly corresponds to TRBD1 (5 bases). With 0 bases removed from V and 2 bases from J, the gap between germline ends came to 9 bases. Germline V gene sequence: CDR1 SGDLS, CDR2 YYNGEE. The CDR3 has 15 amino acids. The CDR3, as DNA: TGTGCCAGCAGCGTAGCAGGGATCCCCTACAATGAGCAGTTCTTC. Translating gives CASSVAGIPYNEQFF.

This clonotype was seen more than once but under ten times. V and J are TRBV7-9 and TRBJ2-7, with D tentatively TRBD1 (6 bases). The CDR3 consists of 14 residues. Looked up from germline, CDR1 is SEHNR and CDR2 is FQNEAQ (reference sequence). V lost 8 bases to trimming and J lost 0 bases, with 14 bases between them. CDR3 sequence: CASGRTESSYEQYF. DNA of the CDR3: TGTGCCAGCGGCCGGACAGAGAGCTCCTACGAGCAGTACTTC. The variable domain in full, completed from reference TRBV7-9 and TRBJ2-7, reads DTGVSQNPRHKITKRGQNVTFRCDPISEHNRLYWYRQTLGQGPEFLTYFQNEAQLEKSRLLSDRFSAERPKGSFSTLEIQRTEQGDSAMYLCASGRTESSYEQYFGPGTRLTVT.

This clonotype was observed many times. The J gene is TRBJ2-7, the V gene TRBV5-1; 10 bases match TRBD1. V lost 4 bases, J lost 5 bases, and 6 bases stayed unmatched. The CDR3 sequence is 14 residues long. Germline-derived CDR1 and CDR2 are SGHRS and YFSETQ. CDR3 coding DNA: TGCGCCAGCAGCCTGGGACAGGGGACGGACGAGCAGTACTTC. Protein: CASSLGQGTDEQYF.

This chain links TRBV6-5 with TRBJ2-7, with 7 bases aligning to TRBD2. CDR1 is MNHEY, CDR2 SVGAGI, per germline. With 2 bases clipped from V and 0 bases from J, the junction kept 1 base outside the gene matches. CDR3 size: 14 residues. The CDR3 region is CASSYGTNSYEQYF. The CDR3 nucleotides are TGTGCCAGCAGTTACGGGACTAACTCCTACGAGCAGTACTTC.

Many counts were recorded for this clonotype. This rearrangement joins TRBV5-6 to TRBJ1-5; TRBD1 aligns across 8 bases. CDR3 length: 15 residues. Germline V gene lookup returns CDR1 SGHDT and CDR2 YYEEEE. The J segment lost 8 bases and the V segment lost 1 base, leaving 8 bases of the junction unmatched. The DNA of the CDR3 is TGTGCCAGCAGCTTGTACACGGGACAGGTGAAGCCCCAGCATTTT. This translates into CASSLYTGQVKPQHF. The variable domain in full, with the rest retrieved from reference TRBV5-6 and TRBJ1-5, is DAGVTQSPTHLIKTRGQQVTLRCSPKSGHDTVSWYQQALGQGPQFIFQYYEEEERQRGNFPDRFSGHQFPNYSSELNVNALLLGDSALYLCASSLYTGQVKPQHFGDGTRLSIL.

The CDR3 reads CASSLQPLGQGARETQYF. In DNA form, the CDR3 reads TGTGCCAGCAGCTTACAACCCTTAGGACAGGGGGCGCGGGAGACCCAGTACTTC. This chain links TRBV5-5 with TRBJ2-5, with TRBD1 matching over 11 bases. V lost 2 bases, J lost 5 bases, and 14 bases stayed unmatched. The germline CDR1 and CDR2 sequences are SGHKS and YYEKEE (reference sequence). The CDR3 extends over 18 amino acids.

This clonotype was observed a handful of times. The rearrangement joins TRBV21-1 to TRBJ2-1; TRBD2, the table's D call, was not compared with the DNA. TRBV21-1 is a pseudogene locus. CDR3 length equals 18 residues. The CDR3 DNA reads TGTGCCAGCAGCAAAGGTCCCTTGTGGCGGGAGAGATGGAATGAGCAGTTCTTC. It encodes CASSKGPLWRERWNEQFF.

This chain uses TRBV7-9 with TRBJ2-3, with D unclear. The CDR3 sequence is 16 residues long. CDR1 is SEHNR, CDR2 FQNEAQ, per germline (reference sequence). V was shortened by 1 base and J by 0 bases, with 11 bases between the two germline ends. The DNA of the CDR3 is TGTGCCAGCAGCTTAGTTGGCGGAAGGAGCACAGATACGCAGTATTTT. Protein product: CASSLVGGRSTDTQYF.

The chain joins TRBV10-3 to TRBJ2-5; unclear D gene. Trimming shortened V by 4 bases and J by 0 bases, and 9 bases separated the two germline ends. Germline CDR1 is ENHRY and CDR2 is SYGVKD. This CDR3 has 14 amino acids. This CDR3 reads CAISAAGYQETQYF. In nucleotides, the CDR3 is TGTGCCATCAGTGCTGCTGGGTACCAAGAGACCCAGTACTTC.

The chain employs TRBV5-6 and TRBJ2-1; 8 positions match TRBD2. The V and J ends lost 2 bases and 8 bases, in that order; junction bases with no gene match: 9. CDR3 length: 15 amino acids. In germline, CDR1 is SGHDT, CDR2 YYEEEE. The CDR3 DNA sequence: TGTGCCAGCAGCTTTATACGGGAGGGCCGCGATGAGCAGTTCTTC. This codes for CASSFIREGRDEQFF.

The count of this clonotype is one. The chain couples TRBV6-5 to TRBJ2-1; 14 nucleotides agree with TRBD2. The germline V gene encodes CDR1 MNHEY and CDR2 SVGAGI. Trimming took 6 bases from V and 7 from J; bases not matched to a gene: 5. The CDR3 runs to 15 residues. CDR3 residues: CASSSTSGRANEQFF. For the CDR3, the DNA is TGTGCCAGCAGCTCGACTAGCGGGAGGGCGAATGAGCAGTTCTTC.